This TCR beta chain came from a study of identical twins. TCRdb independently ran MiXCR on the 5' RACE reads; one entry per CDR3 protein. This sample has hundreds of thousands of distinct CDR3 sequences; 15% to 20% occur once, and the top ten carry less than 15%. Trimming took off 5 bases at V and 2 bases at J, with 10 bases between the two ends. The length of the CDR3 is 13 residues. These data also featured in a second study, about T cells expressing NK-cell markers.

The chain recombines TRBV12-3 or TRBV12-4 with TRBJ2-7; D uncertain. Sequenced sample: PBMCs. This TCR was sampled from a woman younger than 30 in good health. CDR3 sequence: CASSATVTYEQYF. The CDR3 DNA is TGTGCCAGCAGTGCCACAGTGACCTACGAGCAGTACTTC.